This T cell receptor beta chain was retrieved from a study of T cells in narcolepsy. Study-level background: Healthy controls were enrolled alongside patients with narcolepsy type 1 or type 2. Study outcomes and limitations: Healthy controls reportedly lacked the autoreactive clonotypes serially found in patients' blood. Comparing one patient's CSF and blood CD4+ clonotypes highlighted HCRT- and TRIB2-specific autoreactive clonotypes.

Notes on this clone: The target antigen is unknown.

J lost 6 bases, V lost 6 bases, and 7 bases had no gene match. This CDR3 comprises 15 residues. The germline CDR1 and CDR2 sequences are MRHNA and SNTAGT. Profiling relied on immunoSEQ multiplex PCR, and the TCRdb table lists in-frame clones only, not all of them. The sample holds under 11,000 clones; 70% are singletons and the top ten take under 25%. Sequenced input: CD45RA- memory CD8+ T cells from PBMCs. The TCR was taken from a human donor with narcolepsy. This chain connects TRBV6-4 to TRBJ2-2, with 10 bases aligning to TRBD1. For the CDR3, the DNA is TGTGCCAGCAGCCCGGGACAGGGGCAAGCCGGGGAGCTGTTTTTT. This encodes CASSPGQGQAGELFF.